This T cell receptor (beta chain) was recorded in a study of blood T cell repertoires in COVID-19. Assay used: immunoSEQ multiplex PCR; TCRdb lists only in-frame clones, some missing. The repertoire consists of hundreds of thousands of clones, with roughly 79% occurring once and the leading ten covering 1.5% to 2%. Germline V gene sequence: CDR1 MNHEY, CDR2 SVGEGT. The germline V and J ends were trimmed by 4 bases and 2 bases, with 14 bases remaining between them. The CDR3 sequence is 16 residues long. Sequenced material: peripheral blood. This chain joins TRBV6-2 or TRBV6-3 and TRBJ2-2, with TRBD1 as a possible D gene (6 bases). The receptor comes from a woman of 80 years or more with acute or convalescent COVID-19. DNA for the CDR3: TGTGCCAGCAGTTTGGGGCAGGGGATCAACACCGGGGAGCTGTTTTTT. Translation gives CASSLGQGINTGELFF.